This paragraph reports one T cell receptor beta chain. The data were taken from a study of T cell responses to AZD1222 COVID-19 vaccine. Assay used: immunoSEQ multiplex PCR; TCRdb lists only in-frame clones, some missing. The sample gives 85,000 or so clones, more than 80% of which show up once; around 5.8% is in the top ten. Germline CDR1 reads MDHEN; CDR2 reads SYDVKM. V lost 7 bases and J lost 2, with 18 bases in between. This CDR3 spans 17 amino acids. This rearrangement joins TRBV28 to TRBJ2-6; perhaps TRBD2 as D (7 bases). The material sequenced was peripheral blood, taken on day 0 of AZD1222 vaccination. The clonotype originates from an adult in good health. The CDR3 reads CASTPRGGLAGANVLTF. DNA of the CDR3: TGTGCCAGCACCCCAAGGGGGGGGCTTGCTGGGGCCAACGTCCTGACTTTC.